The 10 T cell receptor beta chains below all came from one sample that was sequenced in a study of STAT5B mutations in CD4+ large granular lymphocyte leukemia. Repertoires were generated with immunoSEQ multiplex PCR, while TCRdb's copy carries only in-frame clones and drops some. The data contain tens of thousands of clones, under 85% of them seen just once; the ten biggest clones take up under 2.5%. Sequencing was carried out using CD4+ T cells from blood buffy coats. These receptors were collected from a human donor in good health.

V usage is TRBV19 and J usage is TRBJ2-6; D may be TRBD1 (7 bases). V was trimmed by 3 bases and J by 4 bases, leaving 28 bases between them. Germline V gene data show CDR1 as LNHDA and CDR2 as SQIVND (reference sequence). The CDR3 loop spans 21 amino acids. CDR3 residues: CASSISGGTVGGRRGANVLTF. DNA of the CDR3: TGTGCCAGTAGTATTAGTGGCGGGACAGTAGGCGGTCGTAGGGGGGCCAACGTCCTGACTTTC.

CDR3 DNA sequence: TGCGCCAGCAGCTTGAAGGGACAGGCCCCCTACGAGCAGTACTTC. This sequence encodes CASSLKGQAPYEQYF. The genes are TRBV5-1 and TRBJ2-5, with TRBD1 matching 8 bases. The J call may be faulty, since TRBJ2-7 better matches the DNA end. This CDR3 has 15 residues. Germline lookup yields CDR1 SGHRS and CDR2 YFSETQ.

The chain combines TRBV30 with TRBJ2-7; no definite D call. V gave up 2 bases and J gave up 2 bases, with 10 bases separating them. CDR3 size: 13 residues. Germline CDR1 is GTSNPN and CDR2 is SVGIG (reference sequence). This chain's CDR3 is CAWSQALTYEQYF. CDR3 nucleotide sequence: TGTGCCTGGAGTCAGGCCCTAACCTACGAGCAGTACTTC. Drawing the rest from reference TRBV30 and TRBJ2-7, the complete variable domain is SQTIHQWPATLVQPVGSPLSLECTVEGTSNPNLYWYRQAAGRGLQLLFYSVGIGQISSEVPQNLSASRPQDRQFILSSKKLLLSDSGFYLCAWSQALTYEQYFGPGTRLTVT.

This clone was recorded a few times. V is TRBV7-8 and J is TRBJ2-2; possible D gene TRBD2, 6 bases. Per the germline V gene, CDR1 is SGHVS and CDR2 is FQNEAQ. The ends were cut back, 5 bases at V and 5 bases at J, with 9 bases in the middle. This CDR3 has 13 amino acids. As DNA, the CDR3 is TGTGCCAGCAGCGTACGGGAGACCGGGGAGCTGTTTTTT. It is translated as CASSVRETGELFF.

Only a few counts were recorded for this clone. The chain links TRBV6-5 to TRBJ1-1; possibly TRBD1 for D (5 bases). V lost 5 bases to trimming and J lost 5 bases, with 15 bases between them. CDR1 MNHEY and CDR2 SVGAGI come from the germline V gene. The length of the CDR3 is 14 residues. The CDR3 coding sequence is TGTGCCAGCAGTACCCAGGGTGGGTGGACTGAAGCTTTCTTT. Translation gives CASSTQGGWTEAFF.

The chain couples TRBV5-1 to TRBJ2-7; D uncertain. The germline CDR1 and CDR2 sequences are SGHRS and YFSETQ. The ends were cut back, 5 bases at V and 1 base at J, with 13 bases in the middle. CDR3 length equals 14 residues. The CDR3 nucleotides read TGCGCCAGCAGAAAAAACGACATGTCCTACGAGCAGTACTTC. Translated: CASRKNDMSYEQYF.

The gene calls are TRBV5-1 and TRBJ2-5, with 7 positions matching TRBD2. There are 14 residues in the CDR3. With 2 bases clipped from V and 4 bases from J, the junction kept 5 bases outside the gene matches. Germline loops: CDR1 SGHRS, CDR2 YFSETQ. CDR3 in amino acids: CASSFPGGGETQYF. The CDR3, as DNA: TGCGCCAGCAGCTTCCCTGGCGGGGGAGAGACCCAGTACTTC.

The J gene is TRBJ2-2, the V gene TRBV27; 9 bases agree with TRBD1. CDR1 is MNHEY and CDR2 is SMNVEV in the germline V gene (reference sequence). V was clipped by 11 bases and J by 6 bases; unmatched bases: 16. The CDR3 spans 16 residues. CDR3 region: CASRPVGQGTSGELFF. CDR3 sequence (DNA): TGTGCCTCTCGCCCAGTAGGACAGGGGACATCCGGGGAGCTGTTTTTT.

CDR3 region: CASSQLTSGGRLGTDTQYF. CDR3 nucleotide sequence: TGTGCCAGCAGCCAACTTACTAGCGGGGGGCGCCTCGGCACAGATACGCAGTATTTT. V usage is TRBV4-2 and J usage is TRBJ2-3; 12 bases map to TRBD2. J gave up 1 base and V 2 bases, and 10 bases lay outside the gene matches. The CDR3 extends over 19 amino acids. In germline, CDR1 is LGHNA, CDR2 YNFKEQ.

This sequence joins TRBV19 and TRBJ1-3; D not certain. V was cut by 3 bases and J by 7 bases, with 16 bases left in between. The CDR3 length is 15 residues. CDR1 is LNHDA, CDR2 SQIVND, per germline (reference sequence). This CDR3 is CASSIGPGYENTIYF. Written as DNA, the CDR3 is TGTGCCAGTAGTATTGGGCCAGGATATGAGAACACCATATATTTT. The full variable domain, completed using reference TRBV19 and TRBJ1-3, is DGGITQSPKYLFRKEGQNVTLSCEQNLNHDAMYWYRQDPGQGLRLIYYSQIVNDFQKGDIAEGYSVSREKKESFPLTVTSAQKNPTAFYLCASSIGPGYENTIYFGEGSWLTVV.